Described below is a single TCR beta chain sequence and its context. The sample belongs to a study of blood T cell repertoires in COVID-19. On the study more broadly: Researchers got acute and convalescent COVID-19 samples from the United States, Italy and Spain. T cells, B-cell-depleted T cells, or PBMCs supplied cDNA or gDNA.

Original methodology: Amplifying reference gene primers gave estimates of nucleated cell counts. The method was immunoSEQ multiplex PCR; TCRdb's version includes in-frame clones alone and lacks a portion of them. Clone size and the V and J calls come from that table; the DNA yielded D and trimming. The sample gives about 350,000 clones, around nine tenths of which show up once; roughly 3.9% is in the top ten. With 3 bases clipped from V and 8 bases from J, the junction kept 9 bases outside the gene matches. This CDR3 contains 14 residues. Per the germline V gene, CDR1 is SEHNR and CDR2 is FQNEAQ (reference sequence).

The V call is TRBV7-9, the J call TRBJ1-2; TRBD1 aligns across 7 bases. Sequencing was performed on peripheral blood. This sequence originates from a woman aged 60 to 75 with COVID-19, enrolled during active disease. CDR3 DNA sequence: TGTGCCAGCAGCTTGCTCGAGGGGGCGCGGGGCTACACCTTC. Residues: CASSLLEGARGYTF.